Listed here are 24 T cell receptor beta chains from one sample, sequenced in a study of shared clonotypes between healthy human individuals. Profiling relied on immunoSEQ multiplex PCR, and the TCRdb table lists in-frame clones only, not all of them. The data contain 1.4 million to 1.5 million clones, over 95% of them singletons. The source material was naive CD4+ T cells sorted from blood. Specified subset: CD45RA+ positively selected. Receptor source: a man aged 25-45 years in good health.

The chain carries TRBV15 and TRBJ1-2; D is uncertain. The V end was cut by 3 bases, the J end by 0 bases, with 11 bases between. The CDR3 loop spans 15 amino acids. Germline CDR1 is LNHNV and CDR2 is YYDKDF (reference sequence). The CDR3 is CATSRGHPANYGYTF. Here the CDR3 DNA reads TGTGCCACCAGCAGGGGTCATCCGGCTAACTATGGCTACACCTTC.

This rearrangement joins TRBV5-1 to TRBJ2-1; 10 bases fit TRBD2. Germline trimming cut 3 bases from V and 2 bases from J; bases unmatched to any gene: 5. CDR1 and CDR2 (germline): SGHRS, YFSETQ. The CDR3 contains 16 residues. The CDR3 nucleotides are TGCGCCAGCAGCTGGGGACTAGCGCCACCCTACAATGAGCAGTTCTTC. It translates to CASSWGLAPPYNEQFF.

CDR3 coding DNA: TGTGCCAGCAGTAAGACCAGACAGGGGCTGGGAAGCTACGAGCAGTACTTC. Its protein is CASSKTRQGLGSYEQYF. This rearrangement joins TRBV28 to TRBJ2-7, with 8 bases fitting TRBD1. V was pared by 5 bases and J by 3 bases, with 15 bases of the junction left unmatched. The CDR3 extends over 17 amino acids. Germline V gives CDR1 MDHEN, CDR2 SYDVKM.

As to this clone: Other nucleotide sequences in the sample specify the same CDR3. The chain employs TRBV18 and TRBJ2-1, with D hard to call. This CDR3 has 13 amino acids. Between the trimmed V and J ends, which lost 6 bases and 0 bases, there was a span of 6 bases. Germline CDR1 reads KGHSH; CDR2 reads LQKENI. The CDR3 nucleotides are TGTGCCAGCTCGCTCAGCTCCTACAATGAGCAGTTCTTC. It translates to CASSLSSYNEQFF. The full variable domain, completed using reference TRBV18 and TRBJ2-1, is NAGVMQNPRHLVRRRGQEARLRCSPMKGHSHVYWYRQLPEEGLKFMVYLQKENIIDESGMPKERFSAEFPKEGPSILRIQQVVRGDSAAYFCASSLSSYNEQFFGPGTRLTVL.

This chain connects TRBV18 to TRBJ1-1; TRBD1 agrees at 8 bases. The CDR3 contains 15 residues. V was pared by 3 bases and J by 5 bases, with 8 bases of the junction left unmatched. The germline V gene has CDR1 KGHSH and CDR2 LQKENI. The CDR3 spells CASSPRGRGQTEAFF. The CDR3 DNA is TGTGCCAGCTCACCGAGGGGCAGGGGGCAAACTGAAGCTTTCTTT.

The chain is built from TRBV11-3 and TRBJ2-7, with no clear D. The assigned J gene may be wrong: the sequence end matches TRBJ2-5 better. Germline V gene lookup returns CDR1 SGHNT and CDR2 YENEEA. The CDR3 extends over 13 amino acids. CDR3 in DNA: TGTGCCAGCAGCCCGGCCCTCGGAGAGACCCAGTACTTC. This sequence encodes CASSPALGETQYF.

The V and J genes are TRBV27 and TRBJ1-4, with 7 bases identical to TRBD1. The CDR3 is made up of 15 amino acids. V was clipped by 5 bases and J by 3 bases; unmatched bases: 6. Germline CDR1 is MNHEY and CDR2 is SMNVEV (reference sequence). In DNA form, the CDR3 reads TGTGCCAGCAGTCAGAACAGGGGACCTAATGAAAAACTGTTTTTT. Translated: CASSQNRGPNEKLFF.

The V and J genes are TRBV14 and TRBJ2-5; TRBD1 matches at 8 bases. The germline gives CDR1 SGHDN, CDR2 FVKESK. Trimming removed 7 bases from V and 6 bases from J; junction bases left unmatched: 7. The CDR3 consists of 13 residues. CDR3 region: CASTRQGTQTQYF. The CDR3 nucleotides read TGTGCCAGCACCAGACAGGGGACCCAGACCCAGTACTTC.

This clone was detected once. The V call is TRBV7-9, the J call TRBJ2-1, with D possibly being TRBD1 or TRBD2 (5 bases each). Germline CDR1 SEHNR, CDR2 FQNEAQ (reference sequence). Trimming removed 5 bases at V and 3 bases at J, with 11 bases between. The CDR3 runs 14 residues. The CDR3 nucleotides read TGTGCCAGCAGCACTAGGCAGGGCTACAATGAGCAGTTCTTC. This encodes CASSTRQGYNEQFF. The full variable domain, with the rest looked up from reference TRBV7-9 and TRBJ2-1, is DTGVSQNPRHKITKRGQNVTFRCDPISEHNRLYWYRQTLGQGPEFLTYFQNEAQLEKSRLLSDRFSAERPKGSFSTLEIQRTEQGDSAMYLCASSTRQGYNEQFFGPGTRLTVL.

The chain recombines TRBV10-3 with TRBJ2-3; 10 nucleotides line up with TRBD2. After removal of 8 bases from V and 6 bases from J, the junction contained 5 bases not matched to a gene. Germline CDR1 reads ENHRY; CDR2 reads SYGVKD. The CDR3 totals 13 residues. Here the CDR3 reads CAIGLAGVDTQYF. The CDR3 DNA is TGTGCCATCGGGCTAGCGGGAGTGGATACGCAGTATTTT.

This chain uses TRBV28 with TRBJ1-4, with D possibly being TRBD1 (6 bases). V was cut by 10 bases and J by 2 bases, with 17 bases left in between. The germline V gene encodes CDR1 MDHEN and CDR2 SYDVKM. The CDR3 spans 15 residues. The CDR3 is CAIHRVGSTNEKLFF. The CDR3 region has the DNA TGTGCCATCCACAGGGTAGGATCGACTAATGAAAAACTGTTTTTT.

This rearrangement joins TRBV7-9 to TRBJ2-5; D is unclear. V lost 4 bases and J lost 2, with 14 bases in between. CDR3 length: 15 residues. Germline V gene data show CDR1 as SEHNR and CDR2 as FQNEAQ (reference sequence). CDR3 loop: CASSSGVSAQETQYF. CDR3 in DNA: TGTGCCAGCAGCTCTGGAGTGTCAGCGCAAGAGACCCAGTACTTC.

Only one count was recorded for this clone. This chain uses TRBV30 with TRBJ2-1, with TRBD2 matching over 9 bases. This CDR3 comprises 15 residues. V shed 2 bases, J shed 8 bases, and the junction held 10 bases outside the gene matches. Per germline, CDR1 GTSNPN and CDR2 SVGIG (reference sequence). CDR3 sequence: CAWSKGLALTYEQFF. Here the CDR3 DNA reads TGTGCCTGGAGTAAGGGACTAGCCTTAACCTATGAGCAGTTCTTC. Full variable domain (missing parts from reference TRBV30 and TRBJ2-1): SQTIHQWPATLVQPVGSPLSLECTVEGTSNPNLYWYRQAAGRGLQLLFYSVGIGQISSEVPQNLSASRPQDRQFILSSKKLLLSDSGFYLCAWSKGLALTYEQFFGPGTRLTVL.

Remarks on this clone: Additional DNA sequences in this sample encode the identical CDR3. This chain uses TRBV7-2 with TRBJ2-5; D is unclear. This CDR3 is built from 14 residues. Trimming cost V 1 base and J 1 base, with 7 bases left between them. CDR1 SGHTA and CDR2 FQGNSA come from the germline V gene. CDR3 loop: CASSLGRAQETQYF. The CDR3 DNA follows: TGTGCCAGCAGCTTAGGCAGAGCCCAAGAGACCCAGTACTTC.

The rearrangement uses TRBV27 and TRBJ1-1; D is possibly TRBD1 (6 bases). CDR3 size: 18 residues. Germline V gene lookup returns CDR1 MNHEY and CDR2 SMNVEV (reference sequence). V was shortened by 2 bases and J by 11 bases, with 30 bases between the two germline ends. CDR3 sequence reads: CASSLVDSGTTYLGKAFF. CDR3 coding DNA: TGTGCCAGCAGTTTAGTTGATTCCGGGACAACCTATCTGGGTAAGGCTTTCTTT.

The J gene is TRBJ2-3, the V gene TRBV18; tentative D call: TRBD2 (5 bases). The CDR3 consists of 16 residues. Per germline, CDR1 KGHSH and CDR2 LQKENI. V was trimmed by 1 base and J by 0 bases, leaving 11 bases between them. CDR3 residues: CASSPLPRTSTDTQYF. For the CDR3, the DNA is TGTGCCAGCTCACCACTGCCGCGGACTAGCACAGATACGCAGTATTTT.

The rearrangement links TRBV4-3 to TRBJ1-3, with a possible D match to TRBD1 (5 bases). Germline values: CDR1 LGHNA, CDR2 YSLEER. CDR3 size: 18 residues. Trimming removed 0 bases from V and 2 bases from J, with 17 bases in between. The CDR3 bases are TGCGCCAGCAGCCAAGAAGATTACCAGACAGCTCCTGGAAACACCATATATTTT. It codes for CASSQEDYQTAPGNTIYF.

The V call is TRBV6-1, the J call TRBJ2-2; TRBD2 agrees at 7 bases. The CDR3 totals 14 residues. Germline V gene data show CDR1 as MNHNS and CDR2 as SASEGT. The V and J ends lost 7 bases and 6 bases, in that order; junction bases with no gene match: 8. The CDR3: CASKKGLDPGELFF. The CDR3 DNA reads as TGTGCCAGCAAGAAAGGACTAGATCCCGGGGAGCTGTTTTTT.

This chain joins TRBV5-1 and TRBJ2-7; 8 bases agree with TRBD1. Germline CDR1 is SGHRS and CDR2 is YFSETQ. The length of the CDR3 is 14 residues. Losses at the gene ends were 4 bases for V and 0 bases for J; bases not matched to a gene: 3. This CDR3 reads CASSRTGSSYEQYF. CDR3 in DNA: TGCGCCAGCAGCAGGACAGGGAGCTCCTACGAGCAGTACTTC.

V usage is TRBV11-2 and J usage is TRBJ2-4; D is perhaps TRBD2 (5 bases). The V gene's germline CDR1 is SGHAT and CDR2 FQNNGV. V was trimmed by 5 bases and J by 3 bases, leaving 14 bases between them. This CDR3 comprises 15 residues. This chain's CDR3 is CASSLWEKVKNIQYF. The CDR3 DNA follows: TGTGCCAGCAGCCTGTGGGAGAAGGTCAAAAACATTCAGTACTTC.

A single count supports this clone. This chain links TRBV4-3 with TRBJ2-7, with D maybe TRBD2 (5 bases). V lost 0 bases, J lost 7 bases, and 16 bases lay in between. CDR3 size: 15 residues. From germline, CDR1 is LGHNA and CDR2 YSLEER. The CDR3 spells CASSQDGVRDGEQYF. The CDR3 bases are TGCGCCAGCAGCCAAGACGGGGTACGGGATGGTGAGCAGTACTTC.

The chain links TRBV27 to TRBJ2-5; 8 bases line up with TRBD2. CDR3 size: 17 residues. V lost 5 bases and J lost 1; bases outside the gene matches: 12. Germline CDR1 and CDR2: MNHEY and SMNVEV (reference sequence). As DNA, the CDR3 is TGTGCCAGCAGTCCCCGGAGGGGCGGGAGGCTCCAAGAGACCCAGTACTTC. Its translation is CASSPRRGGRLQETQYF.

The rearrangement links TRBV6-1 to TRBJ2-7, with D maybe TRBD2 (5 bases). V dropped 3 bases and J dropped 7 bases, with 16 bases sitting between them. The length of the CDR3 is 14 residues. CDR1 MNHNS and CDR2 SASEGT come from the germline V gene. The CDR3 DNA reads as TGTGCCAGCAGTGACCTTGGGCACTCGGGAGAGCAGTACTTC. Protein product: CASSDLGHSGEQYF.

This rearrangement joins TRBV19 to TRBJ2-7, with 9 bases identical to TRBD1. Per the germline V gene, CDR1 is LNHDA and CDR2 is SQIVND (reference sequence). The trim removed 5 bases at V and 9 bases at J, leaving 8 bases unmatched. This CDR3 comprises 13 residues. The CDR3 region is CASSGTGPSRQYF. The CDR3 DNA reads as TGTGCCAGTAGTGGGACAGGGCCCTCGAGGCAGTACTTC.